This TCR beta chain comes out of a study of blood T cell dynamics during melanoma immunotherapy. Whole-study results and caveats: Unlike progressors, later disease-control patients had W3 repertoires gaining clonality or diversity. Clones driving repertoire changes may be melanoma-specific or general immune activation.

The CDR3 runs to 16 residues. V was pared by 4 bases and J by 2 bases, with 7 bases of the junction left unmatched. In germline, CDR1 is LNHDA, CDR2 SQIVND (reference sequence). Assay used: immunoSEQ multiplex PCR; TCRdb lists only in-frame clones, some missing. The repertoire holds about 14,000 clones, with roughly 90% as singletons. Comments on this clone: Its antigen is unidentified.

Time point in this sample: week 3, after first cycle of checkpoint inhibitor. Samples come from before therapy and from week 3 after the first blockade cycle. V usage is TRBV19 and J usage is TRBJ1-5; 8 bases match TRBD1. Sequencing used blood, obtained from a patient treated with checkpoint blockade. The TCR comes from a human donor with melanoma. The CDR3 sequence: CASSTRQGFGNQPQHF. Here the CDR3 DNA reads TGTGCCAGTAGTACTAGACAGGGGTTTGGCAATCAGCCCCAGCATTTT.